The text below deals with one T cell receptor (beta chain). Germline V lookup: CDR1 SGHDN, CDR2 FVKESK. This CDR3 has 17 amino acids. V was shortened by 1 base and J by 0 bases, with 13 bases between the two germline ends. The data originate from a study of blood T cell repertoires in COVID-19. Libraries were prepared by immunoSEQ multiplex PCR; TCRdb keeps only in-frame clonotypes and omits some of them. The table includes fewer than 300,000 clones, less than 85% detected once. This sequence joins TRBV14 and TRBJ2-1; the D gene is possibly TRBD2 (5 bases). What was sequenced was peripheral blood. The sequence was obtained from a woman aged 18-29 years with acute or convalescent COVID-19. CDR3 region: CASSQGHGSASYNEQFF. The CDR3, as DNA: TGTGCCAGCAGCCAAGGCCATGGGAGCGCCTCCTACAATGAGCAGTTCTTC. Full variable domain (missing parts from reference TRBV14 and TRBJ2-1): EAGVTQFPSHSVIEKGQTVTLRCDPISGHDNLYWYRRVMGKEIKFLLHFVKESKQDESGMPNNRFLAERTGGTYSTLKVQPAELEDSGVYFCASSQGHGSASYNEQFFGPGTRLTVL.